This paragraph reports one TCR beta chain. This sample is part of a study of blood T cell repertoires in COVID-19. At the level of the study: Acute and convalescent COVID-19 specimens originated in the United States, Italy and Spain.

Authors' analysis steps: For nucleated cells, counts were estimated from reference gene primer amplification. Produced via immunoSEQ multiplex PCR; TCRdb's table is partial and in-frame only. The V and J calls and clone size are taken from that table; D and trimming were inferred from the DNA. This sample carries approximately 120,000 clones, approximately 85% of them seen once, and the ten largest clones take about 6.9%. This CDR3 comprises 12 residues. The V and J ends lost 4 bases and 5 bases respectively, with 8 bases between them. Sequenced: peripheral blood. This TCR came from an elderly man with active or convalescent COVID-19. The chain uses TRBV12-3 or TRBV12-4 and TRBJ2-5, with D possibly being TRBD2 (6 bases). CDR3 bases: TGTGCCAGCAGTTCCCGGGGGGAGACCCAGTACTTC. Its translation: CASSSRGETQYF.